This TCR beta chain was profiled in a study of cytomegalovirus exposure and HLA in healthy donors. V dropped 6 bases and J dropped 2 bases, with 10 bases sitting between them. The CDR3 is 13 residues long. Per the germline V gene, CDR1 is SGHTA and CDR2 is FQGNSA. In regard to this clone: Its antigen is currently unknown.

The PCR was carried out with 60 Vbeta primers and 13 Jbeta primers. Measured with immunoSEQ multiplex PCR; TCRdb has only the in-frame clones, and not every one. Of around 140,000 clones listed, approximately 79% were seen once; the top ten hold roughly 4%. Whole-study results and caveats: Three chains linked to CMV were shown in vitro to be specific for CMV antigens. In all likelihood, a cluster of highly shared sequence variants was a sequencing artifact. A previous analysis found most TCR beta V segments productive roughly 87% or roughly 30% of the time. Later analysis identified a missense DCLRE1C variant that was linked to TCR beta V- and J-gene trimming.

V gene TRBV7-2 combines with J gene TRBJ1-2; D perhaps matches TRBD1 (6 bases). The sequence was obtained from a middle-aged man in good health and CMV-seropositive. The specimen was PBMCs. CDR3: CASRFDRNYGYTF. CDR3 nucleotides: TGTGCCAGCAGATTTGACAGGAACTATGGCTACACCTTC.